This T cell receptor beta chain was sequenced in a study of T cells in Graves' hyperthyroidism and ophthalmopathy (dated by TCRdb to about 2019). For context, the study as a whole: Peripheral blood samples were taken at initial diagnosis, before any treatment was given. An independent validation cohort of under 20 hyperthyroidism patients and approximately 16 patients who later progressed to ophthalmopathy tested prospective prediction of ophthalmopathy. The approximately 100 discovery patients were randomly divided into training and test sets at a 7:3 ratio. After blood sampling, hyperthyroidism patients were treated with methimazole at a starting dose of 30 mg daily, and ophthalmopathy patients were treated with high-dose intravenous methylprednisolone. The paper reports TCR Vbeta CDR3 sequencing of roughly 140 peripheral blood samples: fewer than 50 ophthalmopathy, about 75 hyperthyroidism and 17 progressor patients. TCR V-J signatures able to tell the groups apart were searched for in a discovery cohort of some 97 patients, of whom over 40 had Graves' ophthalmopathy and about 60 had stable Graves' hyperthyroidism. The study also compared thyroid tissue and blood T-cell repertoires from several Graves' hyperthyroidism patients.

Hyperthyroidism patients were newly diagnosed, with disease duration under 2 months, and aged 18 to 65 years. Any patient with an uncontrolled infection, another autoimmune disease, pregnancy or lactation was excluded. Diagnoses relied on clinical symptoms, serum thyroxine and TRAb, thyroid ultrasound and orbital computed tomography. Blood from progressor patients was collected at the time of first diagnosis with hyperthyroidism, before any ophthalmopathy symptoms had appeared. Ficoll-Paque density gradient centrifugation was used to isolate PBMCs from approximately 10 ml of fresh peripheral blood. Progressor patients were defined as those initially diagnosed with Graves' hyperthyroidism in whom ophthalmopathy developed during follow-up. Total RNA was extracted using Trizol reagent, and RNA quality was assessed on an Agilent 2100 Bioanalyzer. TCR beta CDR3 regions were amplified from RNA transcripts. A first-round RT-PCR of the TCR CDR3 used the HTBI primer set with the Qiagen OneStep RT-PCR kit. A second multiplex PCR round built the libraries, followed by size selection and purification. Libraries were sequenced paired-end with 100 bp reads on an Illumina HiSeq2000. As for the authors' bioinformatics: Raw data were processed with SOAPnuke, discarding reads with adapters, uncalled bases, mean Phred below 15, or no exact constant-primer or identifier match. COPE v1.2.5 was used to merge high-quality paired reads, and clonotypes were defined as unique nucleotide sequences. Clonotypes were aligned to IMGT TRBV, TRBD and TRBJ reference segments using MiTCR v1.1. The analysis included only V-J combinations with a frequency above 0.0001, which together covered roughly 99% of the repertoires. The TCS score was defined as F50 (clonal expansion) divided by E x V (chaos), with BLOSUM62-based TCRdist calculated between CDR3 peptides within each V-J. Welch's t-statistics and random forest reduced 500 to 650 V-J features to some 14, which were used in a naive Bayes classifier (R e1071). The public sequencing data were trimmed at Q25 with fastp and processed into clonotypes with MiXCR by TCRdb, which kept only in-frame beta chains. Each record represents a unique CDR3 protein, reported with the most common genes and DNA among its rows. These V and J calls derive from TCRdb rather than the authors' analysis. The sample profile shows 250,000 or so distinct CDR3 sequences; approximately 15% of them were found once. Jointly, the top ten make up about an eighth of the sample.

Study-wide findings and limitations: Sample size was not statistically predetermined, and investigators were not blinded to group allocation. Most expanded thyroid clonotypes (frequency above 0.001) were also found in blood, which suggests that blood repertoires may mirror thyroid immune responses. A 13 V-J signature model separated ophthalmopathy from stable hyperthyroidism, with roughly 88% sensitivity and about 81% specificity in cross-validation and 80%/75% in testing. In validation, the model predicted progression to ophthalmopathy a median of roughly 6.2 months before onset, with roughly 68% sensitivity and around 76% specificity.

V trim: 7 bases; J trim: 8 bases; unmatched bases: 2. Including the terminal cysteine and phenylalanine, the CDR3 comprises 13 residues. The sequence is cut down to CDR3 DNA, 39 bases in frame from base 1. CDR1 and CDR2, per the germline V gene (reference sequence), are LNHDA and SQIVND. This clonotype was seen many times. What antigen it recognizes has not been identified. No much larger clonotype is one base removed from it; base qualities were not supplied. This receptor chain uses TRBV19 and TRBJ2-1, with 13 middle bases fitting TRBD2. The source of this sequence is a woman in her 40s with Graves' hyperthyroidism that later progressed to Graves' ophthalmopathy. The sample consisted of blood. The CDR3 here reads CASTTSGRYEQFF. The DNA sequence is TGTGCCAGTACGACTAGCGGGAGGTATGAGCAGTTCTTC.